These T cell receptor beta chains were read from a single sample in a study of T cells in Graves' hyperthyroidism and ophthalmopathy. TCRdb re-derived calls from the multiplex PCR reads in MiXCR, one entry per CDR3 protein. The data hold approximately 490,000 distinct CDR3 sequences, with approximately 22% observed a single time. Material for sequencing was blood. Receptors originate from a woman aged 70-85 years with Graves' ophthalmopathy. The CDR3 runs from the conserved cysteine through the conserved F or W. A D gene is named only where the DNA matches it firmly. Clone size is stated in some rows and not others, as once, few, many or a class when expanded.

d_call: -; v_call: TRBV11-2; j_call: TRBJ1-2; clone_size: many; cdr3_aa: CASSLQGGGYGYTF; cdr3_nt: TGTGCCAGCAGCTTACAAGGGGGTGGCTATGGCTACACCTTC
d_call: -; v_call: TRBV30; j_call: TRBJ2-3; clone_size: few; cdr3_aa: CAWSELTDTQYF; cdr3_nt: TGTGCCTGGAGTGAGCTCACAGATACGCAGTATTTT
d_call: -; v_call: TRBV5-1; j_call: TRBJ2-2; clone_size: -; cdr3_aa: CASSLFREGTGELFF; cdr3_nt: TGCGCCAGCAGCTTGTTCAGGGAAGGGACCGGGGAGCTGTTTTTT
d_call: -; v_call: TRBV27; j_call: TRBJ1-6; clone_size: -; cdr3_aa: CASSLSRTAPNSPLHF; cdr3_nt: TGTGCCAGCAGTTTATCGAGGACGGCCCCTAATTCACCCCTCCACTTT
d_call: -; v_call: TRBV5-1; j_call: TRBJ2-3; clone_size: -; cdr3_aa: CASSIQGSGTDTQYF; cdr3_nt: TGCGCCAGCAGCATCCAGGGTAGCGGCACAGATACGCAGTATTTT
d_call: TRBD1; v_call: TRBV10-1; j_call: TRBJ1-2; clone_size: few; cdr3_aa: CASSEGQGGRGFTF; cdr3_nt: TGCGCCAGCAGTGAGGGACAGGGGGGAAGAGGCTTCACCTTC
d_call: TRBD1; v_call: TRBV11-2; j_call: TRBJ2-7; clone_size: -; cdr3_aa: CASSPDRASTYEQYF; cdr3_nt: TGTGCCAGCAGCCCAGACAGGGCCAGCACCTACGAGCAGTACTTC
d_call: TRBD1; v_call: TRBV24-1; j_call: TRBJ2-3; clone_size: few; cdr3_aa: CATSDDRASTDTQYF; cdr3_nt: TGTGCCACCAGTGATGACAGGGCTAGCACAGATACGCAGTATTTT
d_call: -; v_call: TRBV3-1; j_call: TRBJ1-1; clone_size: -; cdr3_aa: CASSQFPGSGAFF; cdr3_nt: TGTGCCAGCAGCCAATTCCCAGGGTCGGGCGCTTTCTTT
d_call: -; v_call: TRBV12-3/TRBV12-4; j_call: TRBJ1-3; clone_size: few; cdr3_aa: CASSWDGSSGNTIYF; cdr3_nt: TGTGCCAGCAGTTGGGACGGCTCCTCTGGAAACACCATATATTTT
d_call: TRBD2; v_call: TRBV20-1; j_call: TRBJ2-5; clone_size: -; cdr3_aa: CSAHWTSGYQETQYF; cdr3_nt: TGCAGTGCCCACTGGACTAGCGGGTACCAAGAGACCCAGTACTTC
d_call: -; v_call: TRBV30; j_call: TRBJ1-6; clone_size: few; cdr3_aa: CAWSNTELGPLHF; cdr3_nt: TGTGCCTGGAGTAACACCGAGCTGGGCCCCCTCCACTTT
d_call: TRBD2; v_call: TRBV5-1; j_call: TRBJ2-7; clone_size: -; cdr3_aa: CASSLGLAGVTYEQYF; cdr3_nt: TGCGCCAGCAGCTTGGGACTAGCGGGAGTTACCTACGAGCAGTACTTC
d_call: TRBD1; v_call: TRBV9; j_call: TRBJ1-2; clone_size: few; cdr3_aa: CASSVTDRANYGYTF; cdr3_nt: TGTGCCAGCAGCGTAACGGACAGGGCTAACTATGGCTACACCTTC
d_call: TRBD2; v_call: TRBV7-2; j_call: TRBJ2-5; clone_size: -; cdr3_aa: CASSWTGGGKETQYF; cdr3_nt: TGTGCCAGCAGCTGGACCGGGGGGGGGAAAGAGACCCAGTACTTC
d_call: -; v_call: TRBV18; j_call: TRBJ1-4; clone_size: few; cdr3_aa: CASSPYGGKKEKLFF; cdr3_nt: TGTGCCAGCTCACCCTATGGGGGCAAGAAGGAAAAACTGTTTTTT
d_call: -; v_call: TRBV11-2; j_call: TRBJ1-3; clone_size: -; cdr3_aa: CGSIRSRDTPGNTIYF; cdr3_nt: TGTGGCAGCATTCGATCCAGGGACACTCCTGGAAACACCATATATTTT